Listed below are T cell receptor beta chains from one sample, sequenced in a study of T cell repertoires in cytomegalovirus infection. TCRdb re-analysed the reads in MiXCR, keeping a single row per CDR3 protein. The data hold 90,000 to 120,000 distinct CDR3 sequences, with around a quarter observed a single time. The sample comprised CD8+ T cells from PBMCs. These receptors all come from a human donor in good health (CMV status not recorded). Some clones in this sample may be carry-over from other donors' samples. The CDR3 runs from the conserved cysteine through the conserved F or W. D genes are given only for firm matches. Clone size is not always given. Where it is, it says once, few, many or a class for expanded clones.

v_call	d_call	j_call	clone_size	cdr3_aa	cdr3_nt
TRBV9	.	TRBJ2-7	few	CASSAEGVYEQYF	TGTGCCAGCAGCGCCGAAGGGGTCTACGAGCAGTACTTC
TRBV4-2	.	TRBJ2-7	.	CASSMGSLEQYF	TGTGCCAGCAGCATGGGCAGTCTGGAGCAGTACTTC
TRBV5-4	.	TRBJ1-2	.	CASSLAGLDKANYGYTF	TGTGCCAGCAGCTTGGCAGGACTAGACAAAGCTAACTATGGCTACACCTTC
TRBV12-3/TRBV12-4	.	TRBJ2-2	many	CASSLVTGELFF	TGTGCCAGCAGTTTAGTGACCGGGGAGCTGTTTTTT
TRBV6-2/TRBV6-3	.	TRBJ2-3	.	CASSPPGSFTDTQYF	TGTGCCAGCAGCCCCCCGGGGTCCTTCACAGATACGCAGTATTTT
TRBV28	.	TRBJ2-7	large	CASSFLQEITYEQYF	TGTGCCAGCAGTTTTCTACAGGAAATAACCTACGAGCAGTACTTC
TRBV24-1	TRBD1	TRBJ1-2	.	CATSEAGTGDGYTF	TGTGCCACCAGTGAAGCCGGGACAGGGGATGGCTACACCTTC
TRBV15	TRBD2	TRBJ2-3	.	CATSGTGGPGDTQYF	TGTGCCACCAGCGGGACGGGAGGGCCAGGAGATACGCAGTATTTT
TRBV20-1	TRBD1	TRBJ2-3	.	CSGPGQGADTQYF	TGCAGTGGTCCGGGACAGGGGGCAGATACGCAGTATTTT
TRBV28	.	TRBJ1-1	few	CASTAFTEAFF	TGTGCCAGCACTGCGTTTACTGAAGCTTTCTTT
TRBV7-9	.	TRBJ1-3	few	CASSFSHHGGTTGNTIYF	TGTGCCAGCAGCTTCTCCCACCACGGAGGGACGACTGGAAACACCATATATTTT
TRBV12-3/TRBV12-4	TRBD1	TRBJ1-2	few	CASSPDGTENYGYTF	TGTGCCAGCAGTCCCGACGGGACAGAGAACTATGGCTACACCTTC
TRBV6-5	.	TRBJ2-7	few	CASSYLTASASSYEQYF	TGTGCCAGCAGTTACTTGACGGCTAGCGCCAGCTCCTACGAGCAGTACTTC
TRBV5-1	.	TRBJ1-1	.	CASSPGAFTEAFF	TGCGCCAGCAGCCCAGGGGCCTTCACTGAAGCTTTCTTT
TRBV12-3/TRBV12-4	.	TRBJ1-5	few	CASSLNREMPQHF	TGTGCCAGCAGCTTAAACAGGGAAATGCCCCAGCATTTT
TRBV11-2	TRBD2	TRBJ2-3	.	CASSLDPVGLAGGNTDTQYF	TGTGCCAGCAGCTTAGATCCTGTGGGACTAGCGGGAGGTAACACAGATACGCAGTATTTT
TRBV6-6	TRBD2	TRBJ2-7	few	CASSAPGLAGGAYEQYF	TGTGCCAGCAGTGCCCCGGGACTAGCGGGAGGAGCCTACGAGCAGTACTTC
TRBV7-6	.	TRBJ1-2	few	CASQEPGGPTNYGYTF	TGTGCCAGCCAAGAGCCGGGGGGGCCCACTAACTATGGCTACACCTTC
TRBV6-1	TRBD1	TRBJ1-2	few	CASSTGVLYGYTF	TGTGCCAGCAGTACAGGGGTCCTCTATGGCTACACCTTC
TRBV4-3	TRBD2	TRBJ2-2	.	CASSHSIGTSGDPTGELFF	TGCGCCAGCAGCCACTCCATCGGGACTAGCGGGGACCCCACCGGGGAGCTGTTTTTT
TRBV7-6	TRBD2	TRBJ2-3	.	CASSLSAGGLSADTQYF	TGTGCCAGCAGCCTATCGGCGGGGGGATTATCCGCAGATACGCAGTATTTT
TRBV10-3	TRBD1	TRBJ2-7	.	CAIRTGVHEQYF	TGTGCCATCAGGACAGGGGTACACGAGCAGTACTTC
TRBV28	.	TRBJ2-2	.	CASSLSGVYGDTGELFF	TGTGCCAGCAGTTTATCGGGGGTATATGGGGACACCGGGGAGCTGTTTTTT
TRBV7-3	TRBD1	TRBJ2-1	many	CASSGSQGAGYNEQFF	TGTGCCAGCAGCGGATCTCAGGGGGCCGGCTACAATGAGCAGTTCTTC
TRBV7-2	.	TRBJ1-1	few	CASNSGGDTEAFF	TGTGCCAGCAACTCCGGGGGGGACACTGAAGCTTTCTTT
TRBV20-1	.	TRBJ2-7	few	CSARDWVSGYEQYF	TGCAGTGCTAGAGATTGGGTGAGTGGCTACGAGCAGTACTTC
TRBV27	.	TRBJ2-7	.	CASSLSGSASYEQYF	TGTGCCAGCAGTTTATCCGGTAGCGCGAGCTACGAGCAGTACTTC
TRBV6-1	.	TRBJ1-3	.	CASRPNLFTLGNTIYF	TGTGCCAGCAGACCCAACCTTTTTACACTCGGAAACACCATATATTTT
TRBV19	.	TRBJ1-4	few	CASKPGRENEKLFF	TGTGCCAGTAAGCCGGGACGAGAGAATGAAAAACTGTTTTTT
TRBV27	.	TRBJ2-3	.	CASSFGGADTQYF	TGTGCCAGCAGTTTTGGGGGCGCAGATACGCAGTATTTT
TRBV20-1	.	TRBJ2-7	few	CSASASDSDSYEQYF	TGCAGTGCTAGCGCTTCGGACAGCGACTCCTACGAGCAGTACTTC